One sample yielded the 29 T cell receptor beta chains listed below, sequenced in a study of shared clonotypes between healthy human individuals. Repertoires were generated with immunoSEQ multiplex PCR, while TCRdb's copy carries only in-frame clones and drops some. The sample shows 2 million to 2.5 million clones, roughly 95% of them seen only once. What was sequenced was naive CD4+ T cells sorted from blood. Subset specified: CD45RA+ positively selected. The receptor source for this set is a man aged 18 to 29 in good health.

This chain links TRBV5-1 with TRBJ1-2; 7 nucleotides match TRBD1. J gave up 7 bases and V 0 bases, and 9 bases lay outside the gene matches. The V gene's germline CDR1 is SGHRS and CDR2 YFSETQ. The CDR3 length is 15 residues. DNA of the CDR3: TGCGCCAGCAGCTTGGAAGGGGGCCCCTCGGTTGGCTACACCTTC. Protein: CASSLEGGPSVGYTF.

The V and J genes are TRBV2 and TRBJ2-1; D perhaps matches TRBD2 (5 bases). The length of the CDR3 is 13 residues. Germline V CDR1 and CDR2: SNHLY, FYNNEI. With 6 bases removed from V and 8 bases from J, the gap between germline ends came to 14 bases. CDR3 in amino acids: CASRTVASDEQFF. CDR3 in DNA: TGTGCCAGCAGGACCGTAGCGAGCGATGAGCAGTTCTTC.

V and J are TRBV25-1 and TRBJ2-2, with unresolved D. Trimming cost V 4 bases and J 12 bases, with 12 bases left between them. CDR3 size: 12 residues. CDR1 MGHDK and CDR2 SYGVNS come from the germline V gene. CDR3 DNA sequence: TGTGCCAGCAGTGGAAATACCGCCCAGCTGTTTTTT. Its translation is CASSGNTAQLFF.

V usage is TRBV14 and J usage is TRBJ2-2; D is uncertain. Germline values: CDR1 SGHDN, CDR2 FVKESK. V was clipped by 5 bases and J by 9 bases, with 13 bases between them. The CDR3 is made up of 13 amino acids. Here the CDR3 DNA reads TGTGCCAGCAGCTCACGGTATAACAGGGAGCTGTTTTTT. Its protein is CASSSRYNRELFF.

As for this clone: The sample contains more than one DNA sequence encoding this CDR3. V is TRBV7-2 and J is TRBJ1-1; D unresolved. This CDR3 region has 13 residues. Germline V lookup: CDR1 SGHTA, CDR2 FQGNSA. Trimming left V 3 bases short and J 5 bases short, with 10 bases between. This chain's CDR3 is CASSLRGRTEAFF. In DNA form, the CDR3 reads TGTGCCAGCAGCTTGAGAGGTCGTACTGAAGCTTTCTTT.

The V and J genes are TRBV30 and TRBJ2-1; possibly TRBD1 for D (5 bases). The V and J ends lost 3 bases and 7 bases respectively, with 16 bases between them. CDR3 length equals 14 residues. Germline CDR1 and CDR2: GTSNPN and SVGIG (reference sequence). The CDR3 sequence is CAWSLRRQTNEQFF. For the CDR3, the DNA is TGTGCCTGGAGCTTAAGGCGACAGACTAATGAGCAGTTCTTC.

The chain links TRBV25-1 to TRBJ2-3, with D perhaps matching TRBD2 (6 bases). Germline-derived CDR1 and CDR2 are MGHDK and SYGVNS. This CDR3 contains 14 residues. V was shortened by 4 bases and J by 4 bases, with 12 bases between the two germline ends. The CDR3 DNA follows: TGTGCCAGCAGTGGTCCCAGGGAGGCAGATACGCAGTATTTT. Amino acids: CASSGPREADTQYF.

In its sample, this clone was seen once. V gene TRBV5-1 combines with J gene TRBJ2-1, with TRBD2 identical over 13 bases. CDR1 is SGHRS and CDR2 is YFSETQ in the germline V gene. J gave up 10 bases and V 2 bases, and 6 bases lay outside the gene matches. This CDR3 contains 15 residues. CDR3 sequence reads: CASSFRLAGGDEQFF. The CDR3 nucleotides are TGCGCCAGCAGCTTCCGACTAGCGGGAGGCGACGAGCAGTTCTTC.

The V call is TRBV11-2, the J call TRBJ2-7; no reliable D call. The CDR3 sequence is 16 residues long. In germline, CDR1 is SGHAT, CDR2 FQNNGV. With 5 bases removed from V and 2 bases from J, the gap between germline ends came to 19 bases. The CDR3, as DNA: TGTGCCAGCAGCCCAGATCTCATACACGGAACCTACGAGCAGTACTTC. Translation gives CASSPDLIHGTYEQYF.

The genes are TRBV5-1 and TRBJ1-1; D call uncertain. Trimming left V 4 bases short and J 2 bases short, with 3 bases between. Looked up from germline, CDR1 is SGHRS and CDR2 is YFSETQ. This CDR3 has 11 residues. CDR3 bases: TGCGCCAGCAGCACCAACACTGAAGCTTTCTTT. Protein sequence: CASSTNTEAFF.

The table lists this clone with a few counts. V is TRBV7-9 and J is TRBJ1-5; D uncertain. The germline gives CDR1 SEHNR, CDR2 FQNEAQ (reference sequence). The CDR3 runs to 12 residues. V lost 5 bases and J lost 5, with 7 bases in between. The CDR3 loop reads CASSPADQPQHF. CDR3 bases: TGTGCCAGCAGCCCTGCTGATCAGCCCCAGCATTTT.

The rearrangement uses TRBV5-8 and TRBJ1-3, with D unclear. Per germline, CDR1 SGHTS and CDR2 YDEGEE. V was shortened by 2 bases and J by 8 bases, with 11 bases between the two germline ends. There are 13 residues in the CDR3. In nucleotides, the CDR3 is TGTGCCAGCAGCTTAGGGCCCCGAGACACCATATATTTT. Translated: CASSLGPRDTIYF.

This chain links TRBV19 with TRBJ2-2, with TRBD1 matching 9 bases. Trimming cost V 7 bases and J 2 bases; bases outside gene matches: 5. CDR1 is LNHDA, CDR2 SQIVND, per germline (reference sequence). This CDR3 has 15 amino acids. The CDR3 sequence is CASMPGQGNTGELFF. The CDR3 DNA follows: TGTGCCAGTATGCCGGGACAGGGTAACACCGGGGAGCTGTTTTTT.

The J gene is TRBJ2-7, the V gene TRBV6-5; 9 bases align to TRBD2. CDR3 size: 14 residues. Germline V CDR1 and CDR2: MNHEY, SVGAGI. Losses at the gene ends were 10 bases for V and 6 bases for J; bases not matched to a gene: 13. The DNA for the CDR3 is TGTGCCACCCAGGGACTAGCACTACCAACCGAGCAGTACTTC. Translated, it gives CATQGLALPTEQYF.

The chain links TRBV5-4 to TRBJ2-1; TRBD1 matches 8 bases. This CDR3 has 15 residues. Germline V lookup: CDR1 SGHNT, CDR2 YYREEE (reference sequence). V was pared by 2 bases and J by 4 bases, with 5 bases of the junction left unmatched. The CDR3 DNA follows: TGTGCCAGCAGCTTCGACAGGGGCGAATACAATGAGCAGTTCTTC. Its protein is CASSFDRGEYNEQFF.

J is TRBJ2-3 and V is TRBV5-1; TRBD2 aligns across 14 bases. The V gene's germline CDR1 is SGHRS and CDR2 YFSETQ. The length of the CDR3 is 19 residues. The ends lost 2 bases at V and 4 bases at J; junction bases unmatched: 12. The DNA of the CDR3 is TGCGCCAGCAGCTTTTCCCCCTCACGACTAGCGGGGGGGTCAGATACGCAGTATTTT. This translates into CASSFSPSRLAGGSDTQYF. The full variable domain, completed using reference TRBV5-1 and TRBJ2-3, is KAGVTQTPRYLIKTRGQQVTLSCSPISGHRSVSWYQQTPGQGLQFLFEYFSETQRNKGNFPGRFSGRQFSNSRSEMNVSTLELGDSALYLCASSFSPSRLAGGSDTQYFGPGTRLTVL.

This clone was detected only once. This CDR3 is also generated by other DNA sequences in the sample. The chain employs TRBV7-2 and TRBJ2-7, with a possible D match to TRBD2 (5 bases). The length of the CDR3 is 14 residues. In germline, CDR1 is SGHTA, CDR2 FQGNSA. Trimming left V 1 base short and J 2 bases short, with 9 bases between. The CDR3 loop is CASSLGGLAYEQYF. The CDR3 DNA follows: TGTGCCAGCAGCTTAGGTGGACTGGCCTACGAGCAGTACTTC.

V is TRBV7-2 and J is TRBJ2-5, with TRBD2 as a possible D gene (5 bases). Germline CDR1 and CDR2: SGHTA and FQGNSA. The CDR3 sequence is 15 residues long. Trimming shortened V by 3 bases and J by 1 base, and 12 bases separated the two germline ends. For the CDR3, the DNA is TGTGCCAGCAGCTTCGCTGGGAGCCCCCAAGAGACCCAGTACTTC. Its protein is CASSFAGSPQETQYF.

Note on this clone: Other DNA sequences in the sample encode the same CDR3. The V gene is TRBV5-1, the J gene TRBJ2-7, with D hard to call. The CDR3 length is 12 residues. Trimming pared 5 bases from V and 0 bases from J, leaving 6 bases between. Germline V gives CDR1 SGHRS, CDR2 YFSETQ. The CDR3 spells CASSSTSYEQYF. DNA of the CDR3: TGCGCCAGCAGTTCGACCTCCTACGAGCAGTACTTC.

CDR3 sequence (DNA): TGTGCCAGCAGCGTAGAAAAAGGGCCCCAGCATTTT. Amino acids: CASSVEKGPQHF. The chain employs TRBV9 and TRBJ1-5; unclear D gene. Germline CDR1 and CDR2: SGDLS and YYNGEE. The CDR3 is 12 amino acids. With 0 bases removed from V and 9 bases from J, the gap between germline ends came to 7 bases.

A word on this clone: The same CDR3 also results from other DNA sequences found in this sample. V and J are TRBV6-6 and TRBJ1-1, with D maybe TRBD1 (5 bases). CDR1 is MNHNY, CDR2 SVGAGI, per germline (reference sequence). The CDR3 sequence is 13 residues long. Trimming pared 6 bases from V and 0 bases from J, leaving 8 bases between. The CDR3 reads CASRLTVNTEAFF. The CDR3 DNA reads as TGTGCCAGCAGGTTGACAGTGAACACTGAAGCTTTCTTT.

This sequence joins TRBV6-5 and TRBJ1-3; D may be TRBD1 (5 bases). V lost 6 bases and J 0 bases, leaving 12 bases between the germline ends. This CDR3 is 15 amino acids long. Germline assignment: CDR1 MNHEY and CDR2 SVGAGI. The CDR3 nucleotides are TGTGCCAGCAGATTGGGACGGACCTCTGGAAACACCATATATTTT. This translates into CASRLGRTSGNTIYF.

The rearrangement uses TRBV5-4 and TRBJ2-1, with 12 bases identical to TRBD2. The CDR3 runs to 14 residues. Trimming at V came to 5 bases and at J to 8 bases, leaving 5 bases not matched to a gene. Germline V CDR1 and CDR2: SGHNT, YYREEE (reference sequence). The CDR3 region has the DNA TGTGCCAGCAGTAGGACTAGCGGGAACGATGAGCAGTTCTTC. Amino acids: CASSRTSGNDEQFF.

V is TRBV6-5 and J is TRBJ2-1; 7 positions agree with TRBD2. The J segment lost 6 bases and the V segment lost 6 bases, leaving 8 bases of the junction unmatched. Germline lookup yields CDR1 MNHEY and CDR2 SVGAGI. This CDR3 has 14 amino acids. CDR3 residues: CASRAAGDPNEQFF. CDR3 in DNA: TGTGCCAGCAGGGCGGCGGGAGACCCCAATGAGCAGTTCTTC.

The rearrangement links TRBV11-2 to TRBJ2-5; 15 positions agree with TRBD2. Germline V lookup: CDR1 SGHAT, CDR2 FQNNGV. CDR3 length: 17 residues. V lost 4 bases and J lost 1; bases outside the gene matches: 4. CDR3: CASSSGTSGRPQETQYF. CDR3 sequence (DNA): TGTGCCAGCAGCTCGGGGACTAGCGGGAGGCCCCAAGAGACCCAGTACTTC. Combining the CDR3 with reference TRBV11-2 and TRBJ2-5 gives the whole variable domain EAGVAQSPRYKIIEKRQSVAFWCNPISGHATLYWYQQILGQGPKLLIQFQNNGVVDDSQLPKDRFSAERLKGVDSTLKIQPAKLEDSAVYLCASSSGTSGRPQETQYFGPGTRLLVL.

The chain is built from TRBV27 and TRBJ2-3; D is tentatively TRBD1 or TRBD2 (5 bases each). V was trimmed by 7 bases and J by 0 bases, leaving 11 bases between them. Germline lookup yields CDR1 MNHEY and CDR2 SMNVEV (reference sequence). The CDR3 has 14 amino acids. CDR3 nucleotide sequence: TGTGCCAGCATCGGGTGGGGGAGCACAGATACGCAGTATTTT. It yields the protein CASIGWGSTDTQYF.

V is TRBV7-2 and J is TRBJ1-5; TRBD1 matches 7 bases. The germline V gene encodes CDR1 SGHTA and CDR2 FQGNSA. V lost 3 bases, J lost 7 bases, and 9 bases stayed unmatched. This CDR3 is built from 15 residues. The CDR3 nucleotides read TGTGCCAGCAGCTTCAGACAGGGTGAAAGCCAGCCCCAGCATTTT. Its protein product is CASSFRQGESQPQHF.

V is TRBV13 and J is TRBJ2-1; D remains ambiguous. CDR3 length equals 12 residues. V shed 2 bases and J shed 9 bases, with 8 bases lying between them. Germline CDR1 reads PRHDT; CDR2 reads FYEKMQ (reference sequence). The CDR3, as DNA: TGTGCCAGCAGCTTACTGAACGGTGAGCAGTTCTTC. As protein: CASSLLNGEQFF.

On this clone: At the DNA level, this CDR3 is encoded by other sequences in the same sample as well. CDR3 protein: CASSLGRSNTGELFF. The DNA for the CDR3 is TGCGCCAGCAGCTTGGGGAGGTCTAACACCGGGGAGCTGTTTTTT. This chain connects TRBV5-1 to TRBJ2-2; possibly TRBD2 for D (5 bases). V was trimmed by 0 bases and J by 2 bases, leaving 8 bases between them. Germline-derived CDR1 and CDR2 are SGHRS and YFSETQ. CDR3 length: 15 residues.